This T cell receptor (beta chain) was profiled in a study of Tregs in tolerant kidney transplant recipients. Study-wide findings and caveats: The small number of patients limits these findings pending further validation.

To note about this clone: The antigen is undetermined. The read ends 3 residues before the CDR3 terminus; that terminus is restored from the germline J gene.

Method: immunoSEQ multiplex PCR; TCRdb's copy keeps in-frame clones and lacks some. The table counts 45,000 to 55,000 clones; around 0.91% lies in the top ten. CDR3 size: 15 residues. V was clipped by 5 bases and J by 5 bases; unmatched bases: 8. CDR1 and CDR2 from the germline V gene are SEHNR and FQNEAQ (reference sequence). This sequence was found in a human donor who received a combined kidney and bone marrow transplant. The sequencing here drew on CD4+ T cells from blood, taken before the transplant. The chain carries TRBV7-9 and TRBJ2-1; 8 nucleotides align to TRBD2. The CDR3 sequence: CASSANGLANNEQFF. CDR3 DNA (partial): TGTGCCAGCAGCGCCAACGGACTAGCCAACAATGAG.